The rows below give T cell receptor beta chains drawn from one sample of a study of T cells after yellow fever vaccination. TCRdb fed the 5' RACE reads into MiXCR, producing one record per CDR3 protein. The sample shows 620,000 or so distinct CDR3 sequences, 9% to 15% of them seen only once. Sequenced material: PBMCs, taken on the day of the yellow fever booster vaccination. These receptors were taken from a man aged 25-40 years who received the YFV17D yellow fever vaccine. The CDR3 runs from the conserved cysteine through the conserved F or W. The D gene is left open where the match is weak. Not all rows give a size; the values are once, few, many and, for expanded clones, a class.

abundance,v_gene,j_gene,len,d_gene,CDR3nt,CDR3aa
.,TRBV7-2,TRBJ2-7,14,.,TGTGCCAGCAGCTTAGGATGGCAGATCTACGAGCAGTACTTC,CASSLGWQIYEQYF
few,TRBV11-2,TRBJ2-5,14,.,TGTGCCAGCAGCTCGTTGACTAAATTAGAGACCCAGTACTTC,CASSSLTKLETQYF
.,TRBV19,TRBJ1-2,15,.,TGTGCCAGTAGTATAACGGGGCAAACTAACTATGGCTACACCTTC,CASSITGQTNYGYTF
few,TRBV12-5,TRBJ2-2,14,TRBD1,TGTGCTAGTGGTCGGACAGGAAACACCGGGGAGCTGTTTTTT,CASGRTGNTGELFF
.,TRBV4-2,TRBJ2-7,13,.,TGTGCCAGCAGCCTGAACACTAACTACGAGCAGTACTTC,CASSLNTNYEQYF
many,TRBV3-1,TRBJ2-7,15,TRBD2,TGTGCCAGCAGCCTCTTAGCGGGATCGAAGGACGAGCAGTACTTC,CASSLLAGSKDEQYF
few,TRBV20-1,TRBJ2-3,13,.,TGCAGTACCCGGGACCCGAGCGCAGATACGCAGTATTTT,CSTRDPSADTQYF
.,TRBV5-5,TRBJ2-5,14,.,TGTGCCAGCAGCTCTGGGGCAGGGGCCGAGACCCAGTACTTC,CASSSGAGAETQYF
.,TRBV4-3,TRBJ1-1,15,.,TGCGCCAGCAGCCAAGGAAGGGGAGGAGACACTGAAGCTTTCTTT,CASSQGRGGDTEAFF
few,TRBV20-1,TRBJ2-7,11,.,TGCAGTCGCGCGGGCGTCTACGAGCAGTACTTC,CSRAGVYEQYF
few,TRBV6-5,TRBJ2-5,15,.,TGTGCCAGCAGTTACTTGGGGGATGTACAAGAGACCCAGTACTTC,CASSYLGDVQETQYF
.,TRBV11-2,TRBJ2-7,14,.,TGTGCCAGCAGCTTTGGGGCAGGGAACTCCGAGCAGTACTTC,CASSFGAGNSEQYF
few,TRBV5-1,TRBJ1-1,16,.,TGCGCCAGCTCCAAGACCCAGGGCCTCATGAACACTGAAGCTTTCTTT,CASSKTQGLMNTEAFF
.,TRBV29-1,TRBJ2-7,17,.,TGCAGCGTTGACCCCCGAAACAGGAAACGCCTGGTCGCCGAGCAGTACTTC,CSVDPRNRKRLVAEQYF
few,TRBV9,TRBJ1-6,14,.,TGTGCCAGCAGCGGGGACCAGGGTCGGTCACCCCTCCACTTT,CASSGDQGRSPLHF
.,TRBV5-6,TRBJ2-7,16,.,TGTGCCAGCAACGCCAAGAGACGGATTCTTCAGTACGAGCAGTACTTC,CASNAKRRILQYEQYF
few,TRBV5-1,TRBJ2-7,13,.,TGCGCCAGCAGCTTAGGGAATATCTACGAGCAGTACTTC,CASSLGNIYEQYF
few,TRBV29-1,TRBJ2-7,12,.,TGCAGCGTTGTGGCTAGTAGGGGCGAGCAGTACTTC,CSVVASRGEQYF
.,TRBV20-1,TRBJ1-2,9,.,TGCAGTGGGGTCAGTGGCTACACCTTC,CSGVSGYTF
few,TRBV30,TRBJ2-1,16,TRBD2,TGTGCCTGGAGGGCGACAAGGGTAGCGGGATACAATGAGCAGTTCTTC,CAWRATRVAGYNEQFF
few,TRBV6-2/TRBV6-3,TRBJ2-1,13,.,TGTGCCAGCAGCCTACTAGGGCGGGGTGAGCAGTTCTTC,CASSLLGRGEQFF
.,TRBV5-1,TRBJ2-5,15,TRBD2,TGCGCCAGCAGCCAGGGAGGGAGCGTTCTAGAGACCCAGTACTTC,CASSQGGSVLETQYF
.,TRBV19,TRBJ2-1,15,TRBD2,TGTGCCAGTAGTGTTCCCGGGACTAGCTACAATGAGCAGTTCTTC,CASSVPGTSYNEQFF
few,TRBV5-1,TRBJ2-2,16,.,TGCGCCAGCAGTTCCGATCCGGGACAACTGATGGGGGAGCTGTTTTTT,CASSSDPGQLMGELFF
many,TRBV12-3/TRBV12-4,TRBJ2-3,11,.,TGTGCCAGCAGTTTGGGCGGCTCGCAGTATTTT,CASSLGGSQYF
few,TRBV6-5,TRBJ2-3,16,TRBD2,TGTGCCAGCAGTTACTCGGCTAGCGGAAGCACAGATACGCAGTATTTT,CASSYSASGSTDTQYF
.,TRBV4-3,TRBJ2-2,17,TRBD2,TGCGCCAGCAGCCCCCGGGGGAGCGGGGGGAACACCGGGGAGCTGTTTTTT,CASSPRGSGGNTGELFF
few,TRBV4-2,TRBJ2-3,16,TRBD2,TGTGCCAGCAGCCGGACTAGCGGGGGACAGGCAGATACGCAGTATTTT,CASSRTSGGQADTQYF
many,TRBV20-1,TRBJ2-7,14,.,TGCAGTGCTAGAGATTTCGACCAGGGTAACGAGCAGTACTTC,CSARDFDQGNEQYF
few,TRBV7-9,TRBJ2-3,16,.,TGTGCCAGCAGCCAACCCTACGCCGGGAGTCCCGATACGCAGTATTTT,CASSQPYAGSPDTQYF
.,TRBV24-1,TRBJ2-7,13,.,TGTGCCACCAGTGATCCAGGTAAATACGAGCAGTACTTC,CATSDPGKYEQYF
few,TRBV4-3,TRBJ2-1,11,.,TGCGCCAGCAGCCAAGAAACTGAGCAGTTCTTC,CASSQETEQFF
few,TRBV5-5,TRBJ2-6,17,.,TGTGCCAGCAGCTTGGTTATCCCCCCCGTGGGGGCCAACGTCCTGACTTTC,CASSLVIPPVGANVLTF
many,TRBV6-5,TRBJ2-1,14,TRBD2,TGTGCCAGCAGTTACTTCCCAGTGGGAGGGGAGCAGTTCTTC,CASSYFPVGGEQFF
few,TRBV5-4,TRBJ2-2,16,TRBD2,TGTGCCAGCAGCTTGGATCTAGCGGGAGGGTACGGGGAGCTGTTTTTT,CASSLDLAGGYGELFF
few,TRBV11-2,TRBJ1-1,13,.,TGTGCCAGCAGGGTCTGGAAGAACACTGAAGCTTTCTTT,CASRVWKNTEAFF
many,TRBV7-9,TRBJ1-1,14,.,TGTGCCAGCAGCTGGAGCCAGGGGAACACTGAAGCTTTCTTT,CASSWSQGNTEAFF
many,TRBV5-5,TRBJ1-1,15,.,TGTGCCAGCAGCCCCCGGGGCCACATGAACACTGAAGCTTTCTTT,CASSPRGHMNTEAFF
few,TRBV6-2/TRBV6-3,TRBJ2-2,15,TRBD1,TGTGCCAGCACCTCACAGGGGGCCCGATCCGGGGAGCTGTTTTTT,CASTSQGARSGELFF